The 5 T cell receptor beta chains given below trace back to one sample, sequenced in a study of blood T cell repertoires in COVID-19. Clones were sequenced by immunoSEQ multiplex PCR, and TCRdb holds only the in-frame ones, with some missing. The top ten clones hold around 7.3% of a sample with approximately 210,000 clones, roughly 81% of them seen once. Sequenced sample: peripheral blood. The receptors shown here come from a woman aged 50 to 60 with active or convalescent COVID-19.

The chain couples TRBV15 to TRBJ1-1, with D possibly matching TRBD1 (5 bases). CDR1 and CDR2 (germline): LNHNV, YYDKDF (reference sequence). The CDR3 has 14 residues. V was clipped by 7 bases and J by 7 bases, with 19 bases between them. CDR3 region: CATKSRQGGGEAFF. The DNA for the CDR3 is TGTGCCACCAAAAGTAGGCAGGGAGGAGGTGAAGCTTTCTTT.

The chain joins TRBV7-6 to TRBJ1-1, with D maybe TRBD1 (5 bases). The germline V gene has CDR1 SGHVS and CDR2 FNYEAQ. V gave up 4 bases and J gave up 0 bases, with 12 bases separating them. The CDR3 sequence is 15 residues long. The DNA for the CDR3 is TGTGCCAGCAGCTCGCTACAGGTCATGAACACTGAAGCTTTCTTT. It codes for CASSSLQVMNTEAFF.

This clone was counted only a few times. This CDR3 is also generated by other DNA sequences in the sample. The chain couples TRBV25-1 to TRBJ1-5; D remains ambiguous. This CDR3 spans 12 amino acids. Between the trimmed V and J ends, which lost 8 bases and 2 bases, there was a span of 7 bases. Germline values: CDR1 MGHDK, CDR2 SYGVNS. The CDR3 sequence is CASGRGNQPQHF. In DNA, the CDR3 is TGTGCCAGCGGGAGGGGCAATCAGCCCCAGCATTTT. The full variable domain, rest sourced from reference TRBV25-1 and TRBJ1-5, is EADIYQTPRYLVIGTGKKITLECSQTMGHDKMYWYQQDPGMELHLIHYSYGVNSTEKGDLSSESTVSRIRTEHFPLTLESARPSHTSQYLCASGRGNQPQHFGDGTRLSIL.

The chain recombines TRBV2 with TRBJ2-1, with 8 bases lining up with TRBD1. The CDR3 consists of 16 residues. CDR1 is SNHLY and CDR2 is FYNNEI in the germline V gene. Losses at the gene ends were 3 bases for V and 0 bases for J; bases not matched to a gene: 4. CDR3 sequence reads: CASSEAGTGSYNEQFF. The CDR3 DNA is TGTGCCAGCAGTGAGGCAGGGACAGGCTCCTACAATGAGCAGTTCTTC. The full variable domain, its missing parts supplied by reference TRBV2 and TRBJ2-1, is EPEVTQTPSHQVTQMGQEVILRCVPISNHLYFYWYRQILGQKVEFLVSFYNNEISEKSEIFDDQFSVERPDGSNFTLKIRSTKLEDSAMYFCASSEAGTGSYNEQFFGPGTRLTVL.

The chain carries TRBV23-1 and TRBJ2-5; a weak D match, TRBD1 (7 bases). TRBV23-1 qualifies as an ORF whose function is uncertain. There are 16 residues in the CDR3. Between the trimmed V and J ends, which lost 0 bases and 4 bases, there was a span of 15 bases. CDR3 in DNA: TGCGCCAGCAGTCAATCGCGGCAGGGGGGACGAGAGACCCAGTACTTC. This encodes CASSQSRQGGRETQYF.